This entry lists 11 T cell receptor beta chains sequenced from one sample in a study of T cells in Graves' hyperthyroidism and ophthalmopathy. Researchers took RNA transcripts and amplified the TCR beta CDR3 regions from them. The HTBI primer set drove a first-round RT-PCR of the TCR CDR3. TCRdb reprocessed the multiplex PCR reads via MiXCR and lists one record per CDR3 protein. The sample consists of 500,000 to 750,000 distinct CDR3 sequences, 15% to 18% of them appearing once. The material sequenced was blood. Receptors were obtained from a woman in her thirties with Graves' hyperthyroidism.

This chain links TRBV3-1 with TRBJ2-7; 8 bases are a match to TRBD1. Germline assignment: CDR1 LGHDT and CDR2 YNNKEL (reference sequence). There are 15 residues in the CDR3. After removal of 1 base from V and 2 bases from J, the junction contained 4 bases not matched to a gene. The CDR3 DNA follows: TGTGCCAGCAGCCAAGCCGACAGGGGCCCCTACGAGCAGTACTTC. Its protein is CASSQADRGPYEQYF.

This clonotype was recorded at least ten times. The CDR3 reads CASRGTDATNEKLFF. As DNA, the CDR3 is TGTGCCAGCAGGGGGACAGATGCAACTAATGAAAAACTGTTTTTT. J is TRBJ1-4 and V is TRBV28; 7 nucleotides agree with TRBD1. The germline V gene encodes CDR1 MDHEN and CDR2 SYDVKM. This CDR3 region has 15 residues. The V gene end was trimmed by 6 bases and the J gene end by 0 bases; junction bases not matched to a gene: 4.

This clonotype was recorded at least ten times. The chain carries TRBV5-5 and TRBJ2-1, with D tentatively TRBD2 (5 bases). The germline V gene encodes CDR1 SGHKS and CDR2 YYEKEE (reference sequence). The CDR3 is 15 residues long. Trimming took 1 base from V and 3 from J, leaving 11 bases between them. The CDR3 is CASSLTERNYNEQFF. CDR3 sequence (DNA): TGTGCCAGCAGCTTGACTGAGCGGAACTACAATGAGCAGTTCTTC.

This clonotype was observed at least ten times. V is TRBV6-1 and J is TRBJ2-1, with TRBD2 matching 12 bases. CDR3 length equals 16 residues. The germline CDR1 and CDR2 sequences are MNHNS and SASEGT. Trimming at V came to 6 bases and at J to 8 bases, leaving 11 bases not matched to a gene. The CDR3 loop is CASSLTSGGLQDEQFF. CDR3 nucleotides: TGTGCCAGCAGCCTGACTAGCGGGGGCCTCCAGGATGAGCAGTTCTTC.

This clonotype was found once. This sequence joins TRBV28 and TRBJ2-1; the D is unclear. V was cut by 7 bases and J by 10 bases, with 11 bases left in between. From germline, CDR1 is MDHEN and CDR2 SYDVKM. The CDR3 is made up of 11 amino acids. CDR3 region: CASTIGREQFF. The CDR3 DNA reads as TGTGCCAGCACCATCGGGCGGGAGCAGTTCTTC. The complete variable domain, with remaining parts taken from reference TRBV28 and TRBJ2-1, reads DVKVTQSSRYLVKRTGEKVFLECVQDMDHENMFWYRQDPGLGLRLIYFSYDVKMKEKGDIPEGYSVSREKKERFSLILESASTNQTSMYLCASTIGREQFFGPGTRLTVL.

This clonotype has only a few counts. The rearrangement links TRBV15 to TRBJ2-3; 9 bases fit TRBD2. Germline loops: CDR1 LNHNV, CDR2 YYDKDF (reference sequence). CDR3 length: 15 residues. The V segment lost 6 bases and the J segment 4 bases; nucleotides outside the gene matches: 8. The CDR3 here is CATSTSGQVADTQYF. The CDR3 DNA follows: TGTGCCACCAGTACTAGCGGGCAGGTCGCAGATACGCAGTATTTT.

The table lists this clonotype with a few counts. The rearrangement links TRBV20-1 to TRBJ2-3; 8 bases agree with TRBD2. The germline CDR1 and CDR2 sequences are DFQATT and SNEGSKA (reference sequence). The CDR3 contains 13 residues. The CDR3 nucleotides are TGCAGCGAACCGGGACTAGGCACAGATACGCAGTATTTT. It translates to CSEPGLGTDTQYF.

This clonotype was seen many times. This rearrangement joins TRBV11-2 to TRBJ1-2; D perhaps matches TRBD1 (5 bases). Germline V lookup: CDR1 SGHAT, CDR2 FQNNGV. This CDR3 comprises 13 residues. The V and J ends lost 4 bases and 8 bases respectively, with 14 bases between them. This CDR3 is CASSSLKGRGYTF. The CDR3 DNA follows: TGTGCCAGCAGCTCCCTGAAGGGGCGAGGCTACACCTTC.

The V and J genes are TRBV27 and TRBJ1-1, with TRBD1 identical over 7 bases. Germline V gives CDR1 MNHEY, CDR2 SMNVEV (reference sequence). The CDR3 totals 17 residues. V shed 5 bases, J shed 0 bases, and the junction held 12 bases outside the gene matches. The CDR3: CASSKDRVPTMNTEAFF. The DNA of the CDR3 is TGTGCCAGCAGTAAAGACAGGGTTCCCACCATGAACACTGAAGCTTTCTTT.

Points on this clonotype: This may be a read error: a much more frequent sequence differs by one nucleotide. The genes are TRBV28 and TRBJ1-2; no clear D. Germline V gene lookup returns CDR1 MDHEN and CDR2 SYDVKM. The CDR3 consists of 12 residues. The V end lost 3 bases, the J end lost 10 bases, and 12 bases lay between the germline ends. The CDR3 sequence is CASSFLWGDYTF. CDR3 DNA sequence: TGTGCCAGCAGTTTTCTTTGGGGTGACTACACCTTC.

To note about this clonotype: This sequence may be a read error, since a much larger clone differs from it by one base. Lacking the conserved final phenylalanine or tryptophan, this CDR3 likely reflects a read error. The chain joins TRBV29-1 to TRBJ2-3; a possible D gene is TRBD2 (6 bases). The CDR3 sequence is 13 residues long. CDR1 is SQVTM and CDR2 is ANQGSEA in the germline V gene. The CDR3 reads CMGEASESDTQYS. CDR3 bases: TGCATGGGTGAGGCTAGCGAGTCCGATACGCAGTATTCT.